The next 19 T cell receptor beta chains were all read from a single sample in a study of cytomegalovirus exposure and HLA in healthy donors. This PCR relied on a set of 60 Vbeta primers and 13 Jbeta primers. The protocol was immunoSEQ multiplex PCR, while the TCRdb copy is restricted to in-frame clones and leaves out a portion. The sample shows around 30,000 clones, 65% of them seen only once. Sequenced material: PBMCs. The receptor source for this set is a man in his forties or fifties in good health and CMV-seropositive.

The CDR3 bases are TGTGCCTGGAGGGTCCAACGGGACTACGAGCAGTACTTC. Its translation: CAWRVQRDYEQYF. This chain links TRBV30 with TRBJ2-7; possible D gene TRBD2, 5 bases. Deletions cut 3 bases from V and 3 bases from J, with 12 bases between. The CDR3 is 13 residues long. The germline V gene encodes CDR1 GTSNPN and CDR2 SVGIG (reference sequence).

The chain has TRBV5-4 and TRBJ2-5; maybe TRBD1 (6 bases). The J call is uncertain, as TRBJ2-7 better fits the DNA end. The CDR3 contains 13 residues. Germline V gives CDR1 SGHNT, CDR2 YYREEE (reference sequence). The CDR3 loop reads CASSSRTAYEQYF. The CDR3 DNA reads as TGTGCCAGCAGCTCGAGGACAGCGTACGAGCAGTACTTC.

The chain employs TRBV4-1 and TRBJ2-7, with D hard to call. The CDR3 sequence is 12 residues long. CDR1 and CDR2 (germline): MGHRA, YSYEKL. V was trimmed by 2 bases and J by 1 base, leaving 3 bases between them. CDR3 sequence: CASSQYSYEQYF. The CDR3 nucleotides are TGCGCCAGCAGCCAATATTCCTACGAGCAGTACTTC.

In its sample, this clone ranks as medium-sized. The chain uses TRBV19 and TRBJ2-1; TRBD2 agrees at 8 bases. V shed 8 bases, J shed 6 bases, and the junction held 24 bases outside the gene matches. The CDR3 covers 19 residues. CDR1 LNHDA and CDR2 SQIVND come from the germline V gene (reference sequence). CDR3 amino acids: CASQRAGADRSSGVNEQFF. The CDR3 DNA sequence: TGTGCCAGTCAAAGGGCAGGGGCCGACCGAAGTAGCGGGGTCAATGAGCAGTTCTTC.

V is TRBV4-1 and J is TRBJ1-5; D remains unclear. Deletions cut 2 bases from V and 1 base from J, with 6 bases between. Germline-derived CDR1 and CDR2 are MGHRA and YSYEKL. The CDR3 spans 14 residues. The DNA for the CDR3 is TGCGCCAGCAGCCAACCTCGGAGCAATCAGCCCCAGCATTTT. Translated, it gives CASSQPRSNQPQHF.

The chain recombines TRBV25-1 with TRBJ1-4; no reliable D call. Germline loops: CDR1 MGHDK, CDR2 SYGVNS. The CDR3 consists of 14 residues. Trimming removed 4 bases from V and 0 bases from J, with 6 bases in between. CDR3 in DNA: TGTGCCAGCAGTGCCCCGGCAACTAATGAAAAACTGTTTTTT. Protein: CASSAPATNEKLFF.

This clone was counted a few times. V and J are TRBV30 and TRBJ2-2, with TRBD2 matching over 8 bases. The junction had 9 bases not matched to a gene; V was cut back by 3 bases and J by 3 bases. In germline, CDR1 is GTSNPN, CDR2 SVGIG (reference sequence). This CDR3 spans 16 amino acids. CDR3 DNA sequence: TGTGCCTGGAGATCACCCCAAGCGGGAGACACCGGGGAGCTGTTTTTT. As protein: CAWRSPQAGDTGELFF.

CDR3 in amino acids: CASSLARGRAGANVLTF. The CDR3 DNA is TGTGCCAGCAGCTTAGCGAGGGGGCGAGCTGGGGCCAACGTCCTGACTTTC. The chain employs TRBV7-8 and TRBJ2-6; the match to TRBD1 covers 7 bases. Germline CDR1 reads SGHVS; CDR2 reads FQNEAQ. The CDR3 contains 17 residues. V trimming: 0 bases; J trimming: 2 bases; junction bases outside the gene matches: 4.

The chain uses TRBV29-1 and TRBJ1-5, with D unresolved. V lost 4 bases to trimming and J lost 3 bases, with 10 bases between them. The CDR3 contains 13 residues. Germline V gene sequence: CDR1 SQVTM, CDR2 ANQGSEA. The CDR3 DNA is TGCAGCGTTGCTGGCCCCAACAATCAGCCCCAGCATTTT. It yields the protein CSVAGPNNQPQHF.

V and J are TRBV4-2 and TRBJ1-1; D is perhaps TRBD1 (5 bases). Germline V gene lookup returns CDR1 LGHNA and CDR2 YNFKEQ. The CDR3 extends over 13 amino acids. Trimming removed 2 bases at V and 7 bases at J, with 11 bases between. The CDR3 sequence: CASSQPGQDEAFF. The CDR3 coding sequence is TGTGCCAGCAGCCAACCCGGACAAGATGAAGCTTTCTTT.

This clone was counted only a few times. The genes are TRBV5-1 and TRBJ1-2; 9 bases line up with TRBD1. V shed 4 bases, J shed 13 bases, and the junction held 17 bases outside the gene matches. The CDR3 runs 15 residues. Germline values: CDR1 SGHRS, CDR2 YFSETQ. The CDR3 sequence is CASSSGTGQGFGITF. DNA of the CDR3: TGCGCCAGCAGCAGTGGCACGGGACAGGGTTTCGGTATCACCTTC.

This rearrangement joins TRBV25-1 to TRBJ2-1; perhaps TRBD1 as D (6 bases). V lost 1 base and J 7 bases, leaving 14 bases between the germline ends. The CDR3 covers 15 residues. Looked up from germline, CDR1 is MGHDK and CDR2 is SYGVNS. The CDR3 nucleotides read TGTGCCAGCAGTGAATCCAGACAGGTGATGAATGAGCAGTTCTTC. Translation gives CASSESRQVMNEQFF.

This clone was counted a few times. The gene calls are TRBV29-1 and TRBJ2-5, with 7 bases identical to TRBD2. The V gene end was trimmed by 7 bases and the J gene end by 5 bases; junction bases not matched to a gene: 4. The CDR3 sequence is 11 residues long. Germline-derived CDR1 and CDR2 are SQVTM and ANQGSEA. The CDR3 bases are TGCAGCGCTCGACTAGCCGAGACCCAGTACTTC. Translation: CSARLAETQYF.

The rearrangement links TRBV28 to TRBJ1-1; 9 bases agree with TRBD1. The CDR3 length is 14 residues. The J segment lost 3 bases and the V segment lost 3 bases, leaving 2 bases of the junction unmatched. The V gene's germline CDR1 is MDHEN and CDR2 SYDVKM. CDR3 sequence (DNA): TGTGCCAGCAGTTTGGGGGACAGGGACACTGAAGCTTTCTTT. Residues: CASSLGDRDTEAFF.

Concerning this clone: The junction and the germline gene differ at one end; a read error may be behind it. The rearrangement uses TRBV4-1 and TRBJ2-2; tentatively, D is TRBD1 (5 bases). From germline, CDR1 is MGHRA and CDR2 YSYEKL. The CDR3 totals 15 residues. CDR3 DNA: TGCGCCAGCACCACCCTCCCAGGGAACAGCGGGGAGCTGTTTTTT. It is translated as CASTTLPGNSGELFF.

V is TRBV6-5 and J is TRBJ1-2, with a weak D call TRBD1 (6 bases). This CDR3 comprises 15 residues. V lost 0 bases and J lost 4, with 12 bases in between. Germline CDR1 and CDR2: MNHEY and SVGAGI. CDR3 loop: CASSYSVGGSYGYTF. Here the CDR3 DNA reads TGTGCCAGCAGTTACTCAGTTGGGGGCAGCTATGGCTACACCTTC.

The V call is TRBV7-2, the J call TRBJ2-1; TRBD2 matches 7 bases. CDR1 SGHTA and CDR2 FQGNSA come from the germline V gene. J lost 4 bases, V lost 9 bases, and 12 bases had no gene match. This CDR3 comprises 15 residues. CDR3 DNA: TGTGCCAGTACCCTTAGTGCTAGCGGATACAATGAGCAGTTCTTC. Amino acids: CASTLSASGYNEQFF.

This clone was counted a few times. The CDR3 protein is CATGQGYTGELFF. In DNA, the CDR3 is TGTGCCACCGGACAGGGTTACACCGGGGAGCTGTTTTTT. The chain has TRBV15 and TRBJ2-2; 8 nucleotides match TRBD1. V lost 8 bases, J lost 3 bases, and 2 bases stayed unmatched. Germline V gene sequence: CDR1 LNHNV, CDR2 YYDKDF (reference sequence). This CDR3 region has 13 residues.

The genes are TRBV9 and TRBJ1-2; 7 positions agree with TRBD1. The CDR3 runs 13 residues. Germline lookup yields CDR1 SGDLS and CDR2 YYNGEE. V shed 3 bases, J shed 2 bases, and the junction held 1 base outside the gene matches. CDR3 residues: CASSETGNYGYTF. Written as DNA, the CDR3 is TGTGCCAGCAGCGAGACAGGGAACTATGGCTACACCTTC.